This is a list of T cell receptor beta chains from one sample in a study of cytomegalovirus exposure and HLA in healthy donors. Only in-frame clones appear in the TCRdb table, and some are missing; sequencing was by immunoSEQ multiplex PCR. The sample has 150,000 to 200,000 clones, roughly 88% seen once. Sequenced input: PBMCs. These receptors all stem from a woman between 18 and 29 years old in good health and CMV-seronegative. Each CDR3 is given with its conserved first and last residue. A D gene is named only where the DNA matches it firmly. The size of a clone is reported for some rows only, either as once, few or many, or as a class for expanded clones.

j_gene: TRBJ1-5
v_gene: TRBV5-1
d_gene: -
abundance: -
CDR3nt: TGCGCCAGCAGCGTTGGCAGGGCTACGAAACGCAATCAGCCCCAGCATTTT
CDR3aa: CASSVGRATKRNQPQHF

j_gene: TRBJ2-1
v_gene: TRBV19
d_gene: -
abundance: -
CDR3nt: TGTGCCAGTAGTCCGACCGGGGACTCCTACAATGAGCAGTTCTTC
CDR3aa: CASSPTGDSYNEQFF

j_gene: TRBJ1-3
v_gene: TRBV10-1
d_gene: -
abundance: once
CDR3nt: TGCGCCAGCAGTGAGTCTTCCCACTCTGGAAACACCATATATTTT
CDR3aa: CASSESSHSGNTIYF

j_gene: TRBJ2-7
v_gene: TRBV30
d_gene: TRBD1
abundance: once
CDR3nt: TGTGCCTGCAATCACAGGGGGCGGTTGTACGAGCAGTACTTC
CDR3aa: CACNHRGRLYEQYF

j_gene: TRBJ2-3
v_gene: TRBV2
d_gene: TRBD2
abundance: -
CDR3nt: TGTGCCAGCAGTTTGACACGACTAGCCGGACGTTCGGACGAACCCCGGAACACAGATACGCAGTATTTT
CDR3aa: CASSLTRLAGRSDEPRNTDTQYF

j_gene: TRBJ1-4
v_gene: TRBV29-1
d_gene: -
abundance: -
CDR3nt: TGCAGCGCCCACCAGGGTTATGAAAAACTGTTTTTT
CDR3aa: CSAHQGYEKLFF

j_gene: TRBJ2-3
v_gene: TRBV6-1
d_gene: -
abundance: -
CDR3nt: TGTGCCAGCAGTGAATTACCTGGAGGTGGAGATACGCAGTATTTT
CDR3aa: CASSELPGGGDTQYF

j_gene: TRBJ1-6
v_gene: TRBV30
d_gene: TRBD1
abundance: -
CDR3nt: TGTGCCCGAGGCACAGGGGATAATTCACCCCTCCACTTT
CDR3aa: CARGTGDNSPLHF

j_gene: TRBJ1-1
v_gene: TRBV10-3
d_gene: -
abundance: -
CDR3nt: TGTGCCATCAGTGATATGAACACTGAAGCTTTCTTT
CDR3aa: CAISDMNTEAFF

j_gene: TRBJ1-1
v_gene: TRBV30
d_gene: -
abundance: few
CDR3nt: TGTGCCTGGAGTCCAGGGACTGGGAACACTGAAGCTTTCTTT
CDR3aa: CAWSPGTGNTEAFF

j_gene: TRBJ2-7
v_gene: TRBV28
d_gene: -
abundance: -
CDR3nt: TGTGCCAGCTTGACACCGCCCGTCTACGAGCAGTACTTC
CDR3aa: CASLTPPVYEQYF

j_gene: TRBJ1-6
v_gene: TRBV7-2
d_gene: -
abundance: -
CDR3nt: TGTGCCAGTCAACCTGTCGAGGAGTATAATTCACCCCTCCACTTT
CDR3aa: CASQPVEEYNSPLHF

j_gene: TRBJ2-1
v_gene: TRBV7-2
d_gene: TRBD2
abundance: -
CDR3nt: TGTGCCAGCAACCCTAGCGGGAGGAGACATGAGCAGTTCTTC
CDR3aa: CASNPSGRRHEQFF

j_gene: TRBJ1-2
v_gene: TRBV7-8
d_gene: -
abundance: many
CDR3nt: TGTGCCAGCAGCTTAAGCCAGGGTAACTATGGCTACACCTTC
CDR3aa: CASSLSQGNYGYTF

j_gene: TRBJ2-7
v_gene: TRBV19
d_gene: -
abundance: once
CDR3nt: TGTGCCAGTAGTATGGACAGTGACTCCTACGAGCAGTACTTC
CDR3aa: CASSMDSDSYEQYF

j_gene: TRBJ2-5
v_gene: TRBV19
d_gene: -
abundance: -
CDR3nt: TGTGCCAGTAGTATAGGAGGGTTGGAGACCCAGTACTTC
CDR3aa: CASSIGGLETQYF